This entry lists 5 T cell receptor beta chains sequenced from one sample in a study of beta chain features in type 1 diabetes. Sequenced material consisted of expressed TCRB transcripts (all of the isolated RNA was reverse transcribed). Sequencing used immunoSEQ multiplex PCR; TCRdb keeps in-frame clones, though not all of them. The table shows about 360,000 clones, with 10% to 15% occurring only once. The sample comprised naive CD4+ T cells from blood. Every receptor here comes from a man between 18 and 29 years old in good health.

The gene calls are TRBV30 and TRBJ2-7, with 10 bases aligning to TRBD2. The CDR3 length is 13 residues. CDR1 is GTSNPN and CDR2 is SVGIG in the germline V gene (reference sequence). After removal of 2 bases from V and 6 bases from J, the junction contained 4 bases not matched to a gene. CDR3 in amino acids: CAWSRIAGGEQYF. The CDR3 DNA reads TGTGCCTGGAGTCGAATAGCGGGAGGCGAGCAGTACTTC.

The genes are TRBV4-2 and TRBJ2-7; D remains unclear. The V and J ends lost 0 bases and 2 bases respectively, with 8 bases between them. Germline-derived CDR1 and CDR2 are LGHNA and YNFKEQ. CDR3 length equals 14 residues. In DNA form, the CDR3 reads TGTGCCAGCAGCCAAGAGGCCATGACCTACGAGCAGTACTTC. This translates into CASSQEAMTYEQYF.

DNA of the CDR3: TGTGCCAGCACCCAAACCAGGCTAGCGGGTTACAATGAGCAGTTCTTC. Translating gives CASTQTRLAGYNEQFF. The gene calls are TRBV7-2 and TRBJ2-1, with TRBD2 matching over 8 bases. The CDR3 runs to 16 residues. The junction had 12 bases not matched to a gene; V was cut back by 7 bases and J by 4 bases. Looked up from germline, CDR1 is SGHTA and CDR2 is FQGNSA.

The chain has TRBV19 and TRBJ2-7, with a tentative D call TRBD2 (5 bases). Between the trimmed V and J ends, which lost 0 bases and 5 bases, there was a span of 14 bases. The CDR3 covers 15 residues. Looked up from germline, CDR1 is LNHDA and CDR2 is SQIVND (reference sequence). In DNA form, the CDR3 reads TGTGCCAGTAGTATAGATCTAAGAGGGTTCGACGAGCAGTACTTC. This codes for CASSIDLRGFDEQYF.

This clone has just a few counts. J is TRBJ2-3 and V is TRBV28; no reliable D call. This CDR3 contains 11 residues. From germline, CDR1 is MDHEN and CDR2 SYDVKM. V dropped 7 bases and J dropped 8 bases, with 10 bases sitting between them. This chain's CDR3 is CASTVRGTQYF. The CDR3 nucleotides read TGTGCCAGCACCGTGAGAGGTACGCAGTATTTT.